Below are 20 T cell receptor beta chains sequenced from a single sample in a study of control samples from healthy donors and cancer patients. Using immunoSEQ multiplex PCR, the repertoire was profiled, and TCRdb retains in-frame clones only, with some absent. The sample lists about 160,000 clones, roughly 89% occurring once. The sequencing sample was made of blood. The receptors shown here come from a man aged 25 to 40 in good health.

The chain carries TRBV11-1 and TRBJ1-4; tentatively, D is TRBD1 (6 bases). This CDR3 contains 15 residues. The germline gives CDR1 SGHAT, CDR2 FQDESV (reference sequence). V was shortened by 4 bases and J by 5 bases, with 14 bases between the two germline ends. The CDR3 sequence: CASSSPGHRNEKLFF. CDR3 in DNA: TGTGCCAGCAGCTCTCCGGGACATCGAAATGAAAAACTGTTTTTT.

The V gene is TRBV5-1, the J gene TRBJ2-7, with TRBD2 matching over 14 bases. The CDR3 consists of 17 residues. V gave up 5 bases and J gave up 3 bases; unmatched junction bases: 10. Germline V gives CDR1 SGHRS, CDR2 YFSETQ. CDR3 region: CASRGGTSGGIRYEQYF. CDR3 coding DNA: TGCGCCAGCAGGGGCGGGACTAGCGGGGGAATACGCTACGAGCAGTACTTC.

The gene calls are TRBV11-2 and TRBJ2-7; unclear D gene. There are 11 residues in the CDR3. Trimming took off 5 bases at V and 6 bases at J, with 8 bases between the two ends. The V gene's germline CDR1 is SGHAT and CDR2 FQNNGV. Written as DNA, the CDR3 is TGTGCCAGCAGCGGCCTGGCCGAGCAGTACTTC. It specifies CASSGLAEQYF.

The rearrangement uses TRBV19 and TRBJ1-4; D unresolved. Germline V gene data show CDR1 as LNHDA and CDR2 as SQIVND (reference sequence). V lost 4 bases to trimming and J lost 5 bases, with 20 bases between them. The CDR3 loop spans 17 amino acids. CDR3 amino acids: CASSTLPTRERNEKLFF. DNA of the CDR3: TGTGCCAGTAGTACACTCCCTACCCGCGAGCGGAATGAAAAACTGTTTTTT.

This clone occurred once. The chain couples TRBV10-3 to TRBJ2-6; D unresolved. Germline V gene lookup returns CDR1 ENHRY and CDR2 SYGVKD. V lost 0 bases to trimming and J lost 0 bases, with 12 bases between them. The CDR3 loop spans 18 amino acids. CDR3 loop: CAISESKGRSSGANVLTF. In nucleotides, the CDR3 is TGTGCCATCAGTGAGTCGAAGGGTAGGAGCTCTGGGGCCAACGTCCTGACTTTC.

Worth noting for this clone: Other DNA sequences in this sample translate to the same CDR3. This chain links TRBV6-5 with TRBJ2-4, with TRBD2 identical over 11 bases. Unmatched junction bases numbered 0, after V lost 3 bases and J lost 5 bases. This CDR3 is 14 amino acids long. Germline assignment: CDR1 MNHEY and CDR2 SVGAGI. The CDR3 loop is CASSYSGGENIQYF. CDR3 sequence (DNA): TGTGCCAGCAGTTATAGCGGGGGGGAAAACATTCAGTACTTC.

CDR3 amino acids: CASSESQWTSLHQPQHF. The CDR3 DNA sequence: TGTGCCAGCAGTGAATCGCAGTGGACTTCGTTGCATCAGCCCCAGCATTTT. The J gene is TRBJ1-5, the V gene TRBV25-1; D gene unclear. The CDR3 length is 17 residues. V lost 1 base to trimming and J lost 5 bases, with 18 bases between them. CDR1 is MGHDK and CDR2 is SYGVNS in the germline V gene.

This chain joins TRBV6-5 and TRBJ2-5; no firm D call. The ends were cut back, 0 bases at V and 5 bases at J, with 7 bases in the middle. The CDR3 has 13 residues. CDR1 and CDR2 from the germline V gene are MNHEY and SVGAGI. CDR3: CASSYSAGETQYF. CDR3 DNA sequence: TGTGCCAGCAGTTACTCAGCTGGGGAGACCCAGTACTTC.

The chain combines TRBV29-1 with TRBJ1-1; D is undetermined. V gave up 4 bases and J gave up 0 bases, with 9 bases separating them. The germline V gene has CDR1 SQVTM and CDR2 ANQGSEA. The CDR3 contains 13 residues. CDR3 DNA: TGCAGCGTTGTTGGACGGATGAACACTGAAGCTTTCTTT. Translating gives CSVVGRMNTEAFF.

The J gene is TRBJ1-4, the V gene TRBV7-8; no reliable D call. The CDR3 consists of 12 residues. Germline values: CDR1 SGHVS, CDR2 FQNEAQ. V was shortened by 1 base and J by 7 bases, with 4 bases between the two germline ends. The CDR3 is CASSLVSEKLFF. The CDR3 coding sequence is TGTGCCAGCAGCTTAGTCAGTGAAAAACTGTTTTTT.

V is TRBV7-2 and J is TRBJ2-5; 10 bases agree with TRBD2. J gave up 3 bases and V 1 base, and 8 bases lay outside the gene matches. Germline CDR1 SGHTA, CDR2 FQGNSA. CDR3 length equals 17 residues. This chain's CDR3 is CASSLVIVAGGKETQYF. In DNA form, the CDR3 reads TGTGCCAGCAGCTTAGTTATTGTAGCGGGGGGAAAAGAGACCCAGTACTTC. The complete variable domain, with remaining parts taken from reference TRBV7-2 and TRBJ2-5, reads GAGVSQSPSNKVTEKGKDVELRCDPISGHTALYWYRQSLGQGLEFLIYFQGNSAPDKSGLPSDRFSAERTGGSVSTLTIQRTQQEDSAVYLCASSLVIVAGGKETQYFGPGTRLLVL.

The V gene is TRBV7-2, the J gene TRBJ1-2, with D unresolved. CDR1 is SGHTA, CDR2 FQGNSA, per germline. The germline V and J ends were trimmed by 5 bases and 2 bases, with 15 bases remaining between them. This CDR3 is 15 amino acids long. CDR3 protein: CASSQAAGFNYGYTF. For the CDR3, the DNA is TGTGCCAGCAGCCAGGCAGCGGGATTCAACTATGGCTACACCTTC.

The V gene is TRBV7-2, the J gene TRBJ2-2; a possible D gene is TRBD2 (6 bases). Trimming left V 2 bases short and J 5 bases short, with 15 bases between. This CDR3 contains 16 residues. CDR1 and CDR2 (germline): SGHTA, FQGNSA. The CDR3 sequence is CASSLRTTRRTGELFF. As DNA, the CDR3 is TGTGCCAGCAGCTTACGGACTACTAGACGGACCGGGGAGCTGTTTTTT.

This sequence joins TRBV20-1 and TRBJ2-7; 8 bases fit TRBD2. CDR1 and CDR2 from the germline V gene are DFQATT and SNEGSKA (reference sequence). The CDR3 runs to 15 residues. After removal of 3 bases from V and 7 bases from J, the junction contained 14 bases not matched to a gene. In DNA form, the CDR3 reads TGCAGTGCTAGTGGAGTCCGCGCGGGCGGGGGGGAGCAGTACTTC. This codes for CSASGVRAGGGEQYF.

The genes are TRBV4-1 and TRBJ1-4; TRBD1 agrees at 7 bases. The CDR3 sequence is 17 residues long. CDR1 is MGHRA and CDR2 is YSYEKL in the germline V gene. The junction had 5 bases not matched to a gene; V was cut back by 1 base and J by 0 bases. DNA for the CDR3: TGCGCCAGCAGCCAAGTAGTGACAGGGCCAACTAATGAAAAACTGTTTTTT. Translation gives CASSQVVTGPTNEKLFF.

The chain employs TRBV20-1 and TRBJ2-7; no clear D. The CDR3 spans 11 residues. V lost 6 bases, J lost 3 bases, and 9 bases lay in between. Germline V gives CDR1 DFQATT, CDR2 SNEGSKA (reference sequence). CDR3 residues: CSAPNSYEQYF. The CDR3, as DNA: TGCAGTGCGCCCAATAGCTACGAGCAGTACTTC.

The chain is built from TRBV11-2 and TRBJ2-3; D perhaps matches TRBD1 (6 bases). V was pared by 1 base and J by 6 bases, with 11 bases between. The CDR3 loop spans 14 amino acids. Germline values: CDR1 SGHAT, CDR2 FQNNGV. The CDR3: CASSLAFRGDTQYF. CDR3 nucleotide sequence: TGTGCCAGCAGCTTAGCTTTTAGGGGGGATACGCAGTATTTT.

The rearrangement uses TRBV4-2 and TRBJ2-5, with TRBD2 matching over 12 bases. The germline CDR1 and CDR2 sequences are LGHNA and YNFKEQ. CDR3 length equals 16 residues. Germline trimming cut 4 bases from V and 5 bases from J; bases unmatched to any gene: 8. CDR3 residues: CASSLSWTSGMETQYF. The CDR3 bases are TGTGCCAGCAGCCTTTCTTGGACTAGCGGGATGGAGACCCAGTACTTC.

CDR3 amino acids: CASSPPDRPQHF. The CDR3 DNA is TGTGCCAGCAGCCCACCGGACAGGCCCCAGCATTTT. The V gene is TRBV28, the J gene TRBJ1-5; a possible D gene is TRBD1 (6 bases). This CDR3 is built from 12 residues. Per the germline V gene, CDR1 is MDHEN and CDR2 is SYDVKM. Trimming pared 6 bases from V and 9 bases from J, leaving 12 bases between.

The chain is built from TRBV7-6 and TRBJ1-2; 7 nucleotides agree with TRBD1. Germline V gene lookup returns CDR1 SGHVS and CDR2 FNYEAQ. The CDR3 consists of 15 residues. Trimming at V came to 4 bases and at J to 8 bases, leaving 13 bases not matched to a gene. The CDR3 DNA follows: TGTGCCAGCAGCTCCCATAACTCGGGACAGTACGGCTACACCTTC. Its protein product is CASSSHNSGQYGYTF.